The present entry profiles one TCR beta chain with its context. Sequencing used immunoSEQ multiplex PCR; TCRdb keeps in-frame clones, though not all of them. The table shows about 250,000 clones, with about 88% occurring only once. This specimen belongs to a study of blood T cell repertoires in COVID-19. The ends lost 5 bases at V and 4 bases at J; junction bases unmatched: 10. The CDR3 is 15 residues long. Germline CDR1 reads GTSNPN; CDR2 reads SVGIG (reference sequence). The TCR was taken from a woman between 45 and 65 years old who had recovered from COVID-19. The rearrangement links TRBV30 to TRBJ1-1; 10 positions agree with TRBD1. Sequenced input: PBMCs or T cells enriched from blood (not recorded which). The DNA of the CDR3 is TGTGCCTGGGCTGAAGCCGGGACAGGGGTCACTGAAGCTTTCTTT. Translated: CAWAEAGTGVTEAFF.